This T cell receptor beta chain derives from a study of OX40 agonist ivuxolimab in advanced cancers. The wider study: Of the patients, three showed partial responses, one with hepatocellular carcinoma and two with cutaneous melanoma. Points from the study as a whole: In CD8+ T cells, expanded clones were on average more numerous than in CD4+. Some nonresponders likewise displayed low normalized T-cell clonal expansion.

The assay was immunoSEQ multiplex PCR, and TCRdb's table has in-frame clones only and misses some. The sample has more than 60,000 clones; about 85% are singletons. For this clone: Its cognate antigen is unknown.

The length of the CDR3 is 15 residues. The V gene's germline CDR1 is SGHVS and CDR2 FNYEAQ. With 5 bases removed from V and 3 bases from J, the gap between germline ends came to 13 bases. This clonotype was obtained from an adult with an advanced solid tumor such as melanoma, head and neck, liver or kidney cancer. The gene calls are TRBV7-6 and TRBJ1-4, with D tentatively TRBD1 (5 bases). The sequences come from CD4+ or CD8+ T cells sorted from blood, collected in a trial of the OX40 agonist ivuxolimab. CDR3 residues: CASSQGRQSNEKLFF. The DNA for the CDR3 is TGTGCCAGCAGCCAGGGCAGGCAGTCTAATGAAAAACTGTTTTTT. The full variable domain, its missing parts supplied by reference TRBV7-6 and TRBJ1-4, is GAGVSQSPRYKVTKRGQDVALRCDPISGHVSLYWYRQALGQGPEFLTYFNYEAQQDKSGLPNDRFSAERPEGSISTLTIQRTEQRDSAMYRCASSQGRQSNEKLFFGSGTQLSVL.